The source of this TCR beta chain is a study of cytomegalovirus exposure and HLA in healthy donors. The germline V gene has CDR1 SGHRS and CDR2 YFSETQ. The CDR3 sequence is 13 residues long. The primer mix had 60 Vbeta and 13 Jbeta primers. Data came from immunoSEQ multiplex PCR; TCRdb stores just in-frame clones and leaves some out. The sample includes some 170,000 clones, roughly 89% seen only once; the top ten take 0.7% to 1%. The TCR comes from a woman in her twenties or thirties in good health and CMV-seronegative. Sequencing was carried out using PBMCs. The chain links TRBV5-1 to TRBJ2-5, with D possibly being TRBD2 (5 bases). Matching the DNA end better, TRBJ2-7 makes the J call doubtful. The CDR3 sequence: CASSLTGNYEQYF. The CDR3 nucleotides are TGCGCCAGCAGCTTGACGGGGAACTACGAGCAGTACTTC.